The 7 T cell receptor beta chains given below trace back to one sample, sequenced in a study of blood T cell repertoires in COVID-19. This table comes from immunoSEQ multiplex PCR, and its TCRdb copy is limited to in-frame clones, with some not included. The table has some 670,000 clones, approximately 90% seen once. The sample was peripheral blood. All receptors come from a woman younger than 35 with acute or convalescent COVID-19.

V gene TRBV5-6 combines with J gene TRBJ1-5; D might be TRBD1 (5 bases). V shed 3 bases and J shed 1 base, with 11 bases lying between them. Germline lookup yields CDR1 SGHDT and CDR2 YYEEEE. The CDR3 sequence is 15 residues long. The CDR3 protein is CASSWGRGSNQPQHF. For the CDR3, the DNA is TGTGCCAGCAGCTGGGGCCGGGGGAGCAATCAGCCCCAGCATTTT.

The chain has TRBV9 and TRBJ2-3; TRBD2 matches at 10 bases. Germline lookup yields CDR1 SGDLS and CDR2 YYNGEE. The CDR3 sequence is 17 residues long. V lost 4 bases to trimming and J lost 1 base; unmatched junction nucleotides: 9. CDR3: CASSQILAGGGTDTQYF. The DNA for the CDR3 is TGTGCCAGCAGCCAGATATTAGCGGGGGGCGGCACAGATACGCAGTATTTT.

The chain employs TRBV9 and TRBJ2-2; maybe TRBD1 (6 bases). Germline CDR1 and CDR2: SGDLS and YYNGEE. The CDR3 sequence is 15 residues long. Trimming took 3 bases from V and 3 from J, leaving 12 bases between them. CDR3: CASSASGAYTGELFF. CDR3 DNA sequence: TGTGCCAGCAGCGCTTCAGGGGCCTACACCGGGGAGCTGTTTTTT.

V and J are TRBV5-4 and TRBJ1-1; D not resolved. The germline V gene encodes CDR1 SGHNT and CDR2 YYREEE (reference sequence). The length of the CDR3 is 12 residues. Deletions cut 0 bases from V and 10 bases from J, with 10 bases between. CDR3: CASSLAGKTAFF. The CDR3 nucleotides are TGTGCCAGCAGCTTGGCCGGGAAAACAGCTTTCTTT.

The chain uses TRBV29-1 and TRBJ1-2, with D possibly matching TRBD1 (6 bases). V was shortened by 3 bases and J by 2 bases, with 13 bases between the two germline ends. Germline V gene data show CDR1 as SQVTM and CDR2 as ANQGSEA. The CDR3 consists of 14 residues. The CDR3 is CSVDGGQRNYGYTF. CDR3 nucleotides: TGCAGCGTTGACGGGGGGCAGAGGAACTATGGCTACACCTTC.

The V and J genes are TRBV7-9 and TRBJ1-2; D uncertain. The CDR3 runs to 12 residues. V lost 5 bases and J lost 8, with 12 bases in between. Germline values: CDR1 SEHNR, CDR2 FQNEAQ (reference sequence). The CDR3 region has the DNA TGTGCCAGCAGCCCCTCTACGGAGGGCTACACCTTC. It translates to CASSPSTEGYTF.

V gene TRBV19 combines with J gene TRBJ2-1; 11 bases agree with TRBD1. This CDR3 has 16 amino acids. V shed 2 bases and J 5 bases; nucleotides not matched to a gene: 5. The germline CDR1 and CDR2 sequences are LNHDA and SQIVND (reference sequence). The CDR3 region has the DNA TGTGCCAGTAGTATATTAGGGGACAGGGGGGACAATGAGCAGTTCTTC. It translates to CASSILGDRGDNEQFF. The full variable domain, its missing parts supplied by reference TRBV19 and TRBJ2-1, is DGGITQSPKYLFRKEGQNVTLSCEQNLNHDAMYWYRQDPGQGLRLIYYSQIVNDFQKGDIAEGYSVSREKKESFPLTVTSAQKNPTAFYLCASSILGDRGDNEQFFGPGTRLTVL.